The present T cell receptor (beta chain) was sequenced within a study of cytomegalovirus exposure and HLA in healthy donors. PCR employed 60 Vbeta and 13 Jbeta primers. Libraries were prepared by immunoSEQ multiplex PCR; TCRdb keeps only in-frame clonotypes and omits some of them. The sample consists of 85,000 to 130,000 clones, more than 60% of them appearing once. Per germline, CDR1 SGDLS and CDR2 YYNGEE. The V gene end was trimmed by 7 bases and the J gene end by 0 bases; junction bases not matched to a gene: 4. The CDR3 has 14 residues. The chain has TRBV9 and TRBJ2-1; 7 bases agree with TRBD2. The TCR comes from a man aged 60-69 years in good health and CMV-seronegative. The sequenced sample was PBMCs. CDR3 bases: TGTGCCAGCGGGGGGGAGGGCTCCTACAATGAGCAGTTCTTC. It specifies CASGGEGSYNEQFF.